This T cell receptor beta chain comes out of a study of CD8 T cells in Susac syndrome (dated by TCRdb to the late 2010s). Broadly, across the study: Whether CD8+ T cell activation and differentiation in Susac syndrome was antigen driven was tested using repertoire sequencing. Clonality of the CD8+ T cell repertoire was compared between about a dozen healthy donors, about 14 Susac syndrome patients and fewer than 16 multiple sclerosis patients.

RNA was extracted using the RNeasy kit, and about 0.45 to 1 microgram was reverse transcribed with random hexamers. TCR beta CDR3 regions were amplified with the immunoSEQ multiplex PCR assay covering 54 Vbeta and 13 Jbeta segments. Bias from PCR amplification was corrected by using a synthetic template baseline for primer optimization and for computational correction. As for the authors' bioinformatics: Only productive sequences were kept, with reads annotated to V, D and J genes according to IMGT and analyzed in immunoSEQ Analyzer. Clonality was computed as one minus Shannon entropy normalized by log2 of the number of productive unique sequences. Public and private clones were assessed among the 100 most prevalent clones of each patient and control. Clones were defined as Susac-specific when absent from the healthy and MS cohorts, from about 970 published viral clones and from other ImmuneACCESS disease sequences. TCRdb reanalyzed the raw reads on its own, using fastp at Q25 for trimming and MiXCR for clone calling, and kept in-frame beta chains. Each entry merges the rows of one CDR3 protein and shows their most common DNA and genes. The V and J calls and clone size are TCRdb's, not the authors'. For this sample the table gives around 280,000 distinct CDR3 sequences, of which roughly 85% were detected only once. The ten largest clones represent 0.095% to 0.14% of the sample.

The investigation overall reported the following: The study acknowledged that relatively few individuals were included in the TCR sequencing and HLA analysis.

The CDR3 runs 16 residues from the cysteine to the phenylalanine. The retained sequence is limited to the CDR3, 48 bases, with the frame set at the first base. The V and J ends are trimmed by 2 bases and 5 bases, leaving 19 bases between them. Peripheral blood CD8+ and CD4+ T cells from healthy donors, Susac syndrome patients and multiple sclerosis patients were profiled by high-throughput TCR beta sequencing. The multiple sclerosis controls were treatment-naive patients whose relapsing-remitting disease, either stable or active, fulfilled the revised McDonald criteria. Bulk CD8+ and CD4+ T cells were purified by magnetic negative isolation, whereas CD8+ TEMRA cells were enriched by FACS. Blood was collected in EDTA tubes and processed within 24 hours, with PBMCs isolated through density gradient centrifugation. PBMCs intended for TCR sequencing were frozen in liquid nitrogen and were later thawed in a 37 degrees C water bath. The sorted or isolated CD4+, CD8+ and CD8+ TEMRA cells had a purity of 90% or higher.

Turning to this clonotype: Its antigen is unknown. Base qualities are missing; no much larger clone stands one base away.

Sequencing was done on a sample of CD8+ T cells from PBMCs. This clonotype was obtained from a human donor with multiple sclerosis. Recombination connected TRBV12-3 or TRBV12-4 to TRBJ2-7; the D segment cannot be called with confidence. The bases read TGTGCCAGCAGTTTATCTAGGGTAAGAAGGTTCCACGAGCAGTACTTC. Translation gives CASSLSRVRRFHEQYF.